This entry features one TCR beta chain sequence. Its cognate antigen is unknown. In germline, CDR1 is SGHTA, CDR2 FQGNSA. This CDR3 region has 15 residues. Trimming at V came to 0 bases and at J to 6 bases, leaving 1 base not matched to a gene. The sample originates from a study of cytomegalovirus exposure and HLA in healthy donors. Study results and limitations: A few CMV-associated chains were confirmed in vitro to be specific for CMV antigens.

Donors came from a validation cohort of approximately 110 subjects, distinct from the first 666-subject cohort. Generated by immunoSEQ multiplex PCR, the TCRdb table keeps only in-frame clones and is missing some. The sample lists roughly 350,000 clones; approximately 90% were seen once. The V and J genes are TRBV7-2 and TRBJ2-1; 11 nucleotides match TRBD2. The TCR was taken from a woman aged 18-29 years in good health and CMV-seronegative. The sequencing sample was made of PBMCs. The CDR3 region is CASSLAGLAGNEQFF. Here the CDR3 DNA reads TGTGCCAGCAGCTTAGCAGGACTAGCGGGCAATGAGCAGTTCTTC.